Below are 24 T cell receptor beta chains sequenced from a single sample in a study of T cells in localized non-small cell lung cancer. This table comes from immunoSEQ multiplex PCR, and its TCRdb copy is limited to in-frame clones, with some not included. The sample includes about 31,000 clones, roughly 92% of them seen just once. The source material was peripheral blood, sampled before any cancer treatment. Receptors originate from a woman aged 35 to 75 with stage I lung adenocarcinoma.

This clone has just one count. This chain uses TRBV5-5 with TRBJ2-7, with TRBD1 matching over 8 bases. Germline trimming cut 7 bases from V and 2 bases from J; bases unmatched to any gene: 8. This CDR3 comprises 14 residues. The germline CDR1 and CDR2 sequences are SGHKS and YYEKEE (reference sequence). CDR3 nucleotide sequence: TGTGCCAGCCGGGCAGGGGGCGTAACCTACGAGCAGTACTTC. As protein: CASRAGGVTYEQYF.

The V gene is TRBV6-5, the J gene TRBJ1-2, with 7 bases fitting TRBD1. The CDR3 sequence is 15 residues long. V gave up 2 bases and J gave up 4 bases; unmatched junction bases: 7. CDR1 MNHEY and CDR2 SVGAGI come from the germline V gene. The CDR3 reads CASSYIGDSLYGYTF. The CDR3 region has the DNA TGTGCCAGCAGTTACATCGGGGACAGCCTCTATGGCTACACCTTC.

This clone was observed once. The CDR3 spells CASDGLAGGPLGRDTQYF. The CDR3 DNA sequence: TGCGCCAGCGACGGACTAGCGGGAGGGCCCCTCGGGAGGGATACGCAGTATTTT. The chain couples TRBV10-1 to TRBJ2-3; 15 nucleotides agree with TRBD2. CDR1 and CDR2 (germline): WNHNN, SYGVQD (reference sequence). V dropped 8 bases and J dropped 6; count of bases not matched to a gene: 15. The CDR3 has 18 residues.

The CDR3 DNA reads as TGTGCCAGCAGTGAATTTGGCAGAAACTATGGCTACACCTTC. It codes for CASSEFGRNYGYTF. The rearrangement uses TRBV2 and TRBJ1-2; no clear D. The germline V and J ends were trimmed by 2 bases and 2 bases, with 9 bases remaining between them. Germline assignment: CDR1 SNHLY and CDR2 FYNNEI. CDR3 length equals 14 residues.

The chain has TRBV19 and TRBJ1-5; a weak D match, TRBD1 (6 bases). Looked up from germline, CDR1 is LNHDA and CDR2 is SQIVND (reference sequence). The CDR3 has 14 residues. Trimming took off 6 bases at V and 6 bases at J, with 15 bases between the two ends. The CDR3 protein is CASRRGGQGQPQHF. In DNA, the CDR3 is TGTGCCAGTAGGCGAGGGGGGCAAGGTCAGCCCCAGCATTTT.

The J gene is TRBJ1-4, the V gene TRBV10-3; D is undetermined. Trimming stripped 2 bases from V and 0 bases from J, with 10 bases between. Germline-derived CDR1 and CDR2 are ENHRY and SYGVKD. The CDR3 totals 16 residues. Written as DNA, the CDR3 is TGTGCCATCAGTGAGACGACCCCTGCAACTAATGAAAAACTGTTTTTT. It codes for CAISETTPATNEKLFF.

The chain carries TRBV28 and TRBJ1-2; the D is unclear. The length of the CDR3 is 13 residues. Germline loops: CDR1 MDHEN, CDR2 SYDVKM. The V and J ends lost 6 bases and 8 bases respectively, with 16 bases between them. CDR3 region: CASSQIGPFGYTF. CDR3 sequence (DNA): TGTGCCAGCAGCCAGATCGGGCCTTTCGGCTACACCTTC.

This clone has just one count. This rearrangement joins TRBV18 to TRBJ1-4; 8 bases fit TRBD1. Trimming took 4 bases from V and 7 from J; bases not matched to a gene: 5. There are 14 residues in the CDR3. Per germline, CDR1 KGHSH and CDR2 LQKENI. CDR3 residues: CASSLTGGSEKLFF. CDR3 sequence (DNA): TGTGCCAGCTCACTAACAGGGGGAAGTGAAAAACTGTTTTTT.

The rearrangement joins TRBV7-6 to TRBJ2-1; D is unclear. Germline V gene data show CDR1 as SGHVS and CDR2 as FNYEAQ. This CDR3 has 16 residues. Trimming shortened V by 1 base and J by 0 bases, and 10 bases separated the two germline ends. CDR3 protein: CASSLGHGSSYNEQFF. The DNA for the CDR3 is TGTGCCAGCAGCTTAGGACACGGGTCCTCCTACAATGAGCAGTTCTTC.

V and J are TRBV29-1 and TRBJ2-1; TRBD2 agrees at 7 bases. J lost 0 bases, V lost 3 bases, and 14 bases had no gene match. The CDR3 length is 18 residues. Germline CDR1 is SQVTM and CDR2 is ANQGSEA. The CDR3 is CSVDRIWRGTRSYNEQFF. For the CDR3, the DNA is TGCAGCGTTGACCGTATATGGCGGGGGACTCGCTCCTACAATGAGCAGTTCTTC.

In this sample, this clone turned up once. The rearrangement links TRBV7-8 to TRBJ1-5; no firm D call. V was shortened by 3 bases and J by 1 base, with 7 bases between the two germline ends. Germline CDR1 SGHVS, CDR2 FQNEAQ. The CDR3 is 14 residues long. The CDR3 reads CASSFSDSNQPQHF. The CDR3 DNA reads TGTGCCAGCAGCTTTTCGGACAGCAATCAGCCCCAGCATTTT. The variable domain in full, with the rest retrieved from reference TRBV7-8 and TRBJ1-5, is GAGVSQSPRYKVAKRGQDVALRCDPISGHVSLFWYQQALGQGPEFLTYFQNEAQLDKSGLPSDRFFAERPEGSVSTLKIQRTQQEDSAVYLCASSFSDSNQPQHFGDGTRLSIL.

CDR3 region: CASSFGDRDNQPQHF. Here the CDR3 DNA reads TGTGCCAGCAGTTTCGGGGACAGGGATAATCAGCCCCAGCATTTT. The chain carries TRBV28 and TRBJ1-5; 9 bases line up with TRBD1. This CDR3 is built from 15 residues. The trim removed 3 bases at V and 4 bases at J, leaving 4 bases unmatched. From germline, CDR1 is MDHEN and CDR2 SYDVKM.

The genes are TRBV28 and TRBJ2-5; D is undetermined. There are 15 residues in the CDR3. Trimming removed 2 bases from V and 2 bases from J, with 12 bases in between. Germline V gene sequence: CDR1 MDHEN, CDR2 SYDVKM. The CDR3 DNA is TGTGCCAGCAGTTTACCGGCCGCATTACAAGAGACCCAGTACTTC. Amino acid sequence: CASSLPAALQETQYF. Based on the CDR3 plus reference TRBV28 and TRBJ2-5, the full variable domain is DVKVTQSSRYLVKRTGEKVFLECVQDMDHENMFWYRQDPGLGLRLIYFSYDVKMKEKGDIPEGYSVSREKKERFSLILESASTNQTSMYLCASSLPAALQETQYFGPGTRLLVL.

The V and J genes are TRBV19 and TRBJ2-7; 9 nucleotides line up with TRBD2. J was trimmed by 7 bases and V by 4 bases; bases with no gene match: 11. Germline-derived CDR1 and CDR2 are LNHDA and SQIVND (reference sequence). This CDR3 has 15 residues. The CDR3 nucleotides read TGTGCCAGTAGTAAGCAGCGGGGGGCCCCTTGGGAGCAGTACTTC. Protein: CASSKQRGAPWEQYF.

The chain links TRBV19 to TRBJ1-1; 7 bases fit TRBD1. Trimming took 5 bases from V and 5 from J; bases not matched to a gene: 8. Germline CDR1 LNHDA, CDR2 SQIVND (reference sequence). The CDR3 spans 14 residues. The CDR3 coding sequence is TGTGCCAGTAGTGACTACAGGGGTTTAACTGAAGCTTTCTTT. Translated: CASSDYRGLTEAFF. The entire variable domain, with the rest obtained from reference TRBV19 and TRBJ1-1, is as follows: DGGITQSPKYLFRKEGQNVTLSCEQNLNHDAMYWYRQDPGQGLRLIYYSQIVNDFQKGDIAEGYSVSREKKESFPLTVTSAQKNPTAFYLCASSDYRGLTEAFFGQGTRLTVV.

This clone occurred a few times. V is TRBV4-1 and J is TRBJ2-2, with TRBD1 identical over 10 bases. In germline, CDR1 is MGHRA, CDR2 YSYEKL. The CDR3 extends over 17 amino acids. V lost 0 bases, J lost 6 bases, and 7 bases stayed unmatched. In DNA, the CDR3 is TGCGCCAGCAGCCAAGATCTCGGGACAGGGGAGGCCGGGGAGCTGTTTTTT. Its translation is CASSQDLGTGEAGELFF.

The chain recombines TRBV27 with TRBJ2-3; no reliable D call. This CDR3 region has 12 residues. V was clipped by 4 bases and J by 7 bases, with 9 bases between them. Per germline, CDR1 MNHEY and CDR2 SMNVEV (reference sequence). CDR3 DNA sequence: TGTGCCAGCAGTTCCGTGGGGTATACGCAGTATTTT. Its translation is CASSSVGYTQYF.

The table lists this clone with a count of one. For the CDR3, the DNA is TGCGCCAGCAGCCTAGGGGGACAGACAGATACGCAGTATTTT. Amino acids: CASSLGGQTDTQYF. This chain links TRBV5-1 with TRBJ2-3, with 7 bases identical to TRBD1. CDR3 size: 14 residues. J lost 3 bases, V lost 4 bases, and 5 bases had no gene match. Germline-derived CDR1 and CDR2 are SGHRS and YFSETQ. Filled out from reference TRBV5-1 and TRBJ2-3, the complete variable domain reads KAGVTQTPRYLIKTRGQQVTLSCSPISGHRSVSWYQQTPGQGLQFLFEYFSETQRNKGNFPGRFSGRQFSNSRSEMNVSTLELGDSALYLCASSLGGQTDTQYFGPGTRLTVL.

J is TRBJ2-1 and V is TRBV7-3; 10 bases are shared with TRBD2. Germline loops: CDR1 SGHTA, CDR2 FQGTGA. The CDR3 consists of 15 residues. Trimming removed 5 bases from V and 4 bases from J; junction bases left unmatched: 5. CDR3 sequence: CASSLAGAAYNEQFF. DNA for the CDR3: TGTGCCAGCAGCCTAGCGGGAGCCGCATACAATGAGCAGTTCTTC.

The V call is TRBV6-5, the J call TRBJ2-3, with D unresolved. Trimming pared 2 bases from V and 6 bases from J, leaving 9 bases between. This CDR3 has 13 amino acids. Looked up from germline, CDR1 is MNHEY and CDR2 is SVGAGI. DNA for the CDR3: TGTGCCAGCAGTTACGCCCCTGAGGATACGCAGTATTTT. This gives the protein CASSYAPEDTQYF.

The chain combines TRBV7-2 with TRBJ2-7; TRBD1 agrees at 8 bases. V gave up 5 bases and J gave up 9 bases; unmatched junction bases: 18. CDR1 is SGHTA, CDR2 FQGNSA, per germline. There are 16 residues in the CDR3. CDR3 coding DNA: TGTGCCAGCAGCACCGGACACAGGACAGGGTTAATGGGGCAGTACTTC. This codes for CASSTGHRTGLMGQYF.

This clone appeared a single time. This chain uses TRBV7-9 with TRBJ1-1; D unresolved. CDR1 SEHNR and CDR2 FQNEAQ come from the germline V gene (reference sequence). V was cut by 8 bases and J by 5 bases, with 12 bases left in between. The CDR3 length is 12 residues. The CDR3 DNA is TGTGCCAGCTCCGGGGTTGGGACTGAAGCTTTCTTT. Amino acid sequence: CASSGVGTEAFF.

This rearrangement joins TRBV7-9 to TRBJ1-2; 8 bases line up with TRBD1. Looked up from germline, CDR1 is SEHNR and CDR2 is FQNEAQ (reference sequence). The CDR3 has 15 residues. The ends lost 5 bases at V and 6 bases at J; junction bases unmatched: 11. DNA of the CDR3: TGTGCCAGCAGCCCCGGCCGGGACAGGAGACATGGCTACACCTTC. It encodes CASSPGRDRRHGYTF.

The chain is built from TRBV5-1 and TRBJ2-1; 13 nucleotides align to TRBD2. Germline V gene data show CDR1 as SGHRS and CDR2 as YFSETQ. After removal of 3 bases from V and 6 bases from J, the junction contained 3 bases not matched to a gene. CDR3 size: 15 residues. The CDR3 here is CASSSTSGRANEQFF. Here the CDR3 DNA reads TGCGCCAGCAGCTCTACTAGCGGGAGGGCCAATGAGCAGTTCTTC.